The 2 T cell receptor beta chains below all came from one sample that was sequenced in a study of blood T cell repertoires in COVID-19 (TCRdb year 2020). Libraries came from the immunoSEQ multiplex PCR assay. TCRdb's version of the immuneACCESS table is confined to in-frame rearrangements and falls short of the full clone set. An unresolved V gene accounts for under half of the shortfall where checked; the remainder is of unknown origin. A total of roughly 260,000 clones appear in this sample, about nine tenths of them only once. The ten largest clones take up around 9.5% of the sample. The sequenced sample was peripheral blood. These receptors were obtained from a man aged 35-49 years who had recovered from COVID-19.

V usage is TRBV27 and J usage is TRBJ1-3; D perhaps matches TRBD1 (6 bases). Trimming pared 6 bases from V and 3 bases from J, leaving 12 bases between. This CDR3 spans 14 amino acids. The germline V gene has CDR1 MNHEY and CDR2 SMNVEV (reference sequence). The CDR3 DNA is TGTGCCAGCAGGACCACAGGGATTGGAAACACCATATATTTT. It translates to CASRTTGIGNTIYF.

The rearrangement joins TRBV5-4 to TRBJ2-3; 8 bases are shared with TRBD2. The CDR3 has 16 amino acids. Germline V gene data show CDR1 as SGHNT and CDR2 as YYREEE (reference sequence). V shed 3 bases and J 2 bases; nucleotides not matched to a gene: 8. CDR3 amino acids: CASSSPRGGSTDTQYF. In nucleotides, the CDR3 is TGTGCCAGCAGCTCACCCCGGGGGGGCTCCACAGATACGCAGTATTTT.